The clone carrying this T cell receptor beta chain was detected only a few times. Its specificity is not known. TCRdb re-called the PCR reads with MiXCR, one entry per CDR3 protein. Of approximately 590,000 distinct CDR3 sequences in the sample, roughly 23% were seen once. Sorted inputs of about 19,000 to 1,100,000 cells, with 10%, 30% or 50% RNA, yielded naive CD8 libraries. V dropped 6 bases and J dropped 3 bases, with 14 bases sitting between them. Germline CDR1 MNHEY, CDR2 SVGAGI. The CDR3 contains 15 residues. The data are from a study of molecular identifiers for immune sequencing clone quantification. General study results and limits: The sizes of highly expanded clones could be underestimated when identical TCR molecules share a barcode.

Sequencing input: naive CD8+ T cells from blood, with Jurkat cell RNA spiked in. Stated subset: FACS-sorted CD8+CD4-CCR7+CD45RA+ naive T cells. The receptor comes from a human donor in good health. Some libraries in this study had Jurkat cell RNA spiked in. The J gene is TRBJ2-2, the V gene TRBV6-5; D might be TRBD1 (7 bases). The CDR3 sequence: CASSYDRDYTGELFF. CDR3 sequence (DNA): TGTGCCAGCAGCTATGACAGGGACTACACCGGGGAGCTGTTTTTT.